The sequence of this T cell receptor beta chain was determined in a study of blood T cell repertoires in COVID-19. For the study at large: COVID-19 samples collected from the United States, Italy and Spain covered acute and convalescent phases.

Profiled with immunoSEQ multiplex PCR; TCRdb holds only in-frame clones, not every one. The sample shows 150,000 to 200,000 clones, approximately 83% of them seen only once. V lost 0 bases and J 4 bases, leaving 16 bases between the germline ends. This CDR3 is 16 amino acids long. The germline V gene encodes CDR1 SGHRS and CDR2 YFSETQ. The chain is built from TRBV5-1 and TRBJ2-5, with D perhaps TRBD1 (5 bases). This TCR was recovered from a human donor with active or convalescent COVID-19. The donor label of this sample is uncertain. Sequenced material: peripheral blood. In nucleotides, the CDR3 is TGCGCCAGCAGCTTGGCTGGCAGGGTAGGTGGAGAGACCCAGTACTTC. As protein: CASSLAGRVGGETQYF. The full variable domain, rest sourced from reference TRBV5-1 and TRBJ2-5, is KAGVTQTPRYLIKTRGQQVTLSCSPISGHRSVSWYQQTPGQGLQFLFEYFSETQRNKGNFPGRFSGRQFSNSRSEMNVSTLELGDSALYLCASSLAGRVGGETQYFGPGTRLLVL.